The 29 T cell receptor beta chains below were found in one sample sequenced in a study of early T cells in non-severe SARS-CoV-2 infection. TCRdb redid the calling of the 5' RACE reads with MiXCR, one entry per CDR3 protein. Of 85,000 to 95,000 distinct CDR3 sequences listed, roughly 14% were seen once; the top ten hold approximately 0.5%. Sequenced input: whole blood. These receptors were collected from an adult who was a healthcare worker with PCR-confirmed SARS-CoV-2 infection or an uninfected control (not recorded which).

The V gene is TRBV12-3 or TRBV12-4, the J gene TRBJ1-1; D might be TRBD1 (6 bases). Trimming removed 10 bases from V and 6 bases from J, with 18 bases in between. The CDR3 consists of 13 residues. In nucleotides, the CDR3 is TGTGCCACCCGCGCTCCAGGGGAAGCTGAAGCTTTCTTT. It encodes CATRAPGEAEAFF.

This chain joins TRBV3-1 and TRBJ1-5; D possibly corresponds to TRBD1 (5 bases). CDR1 is LGHDT, CDR2 YNNKEL, per germline (reference sequence). V lost 6 bases and J lost 2, with 11 bases in between. The CDR3 covers 14 residues. CDR3 in DNA: TGTGCCAGCAGGAGACTGACAGGCAATCAGCCCCAGCATTTT. This sequence encodes CASRRLTGNQPQHF.

The sample holds a few counts of this clonotype. This rearrangement joins TRBV6-2 or TRBV6-3 to TRBJ2-1; 9 bases align to TRBD1. The V segment lost 5 bases and the J segment 5 bases; nucleotides outside the gene matches: 4. CDR1 and CDR2 (germline): MNHEY, SVGEGT. The CDR3 is 14 amino acids. DNA for the CDR3: TGTGCCAGCAGTCCCGACAGGGGGAACAATGAGCAGTTCTTC. Its protein is CASSPDRGNNEQFF.

This chain's CDR3 is CASSPSGGARTEAFF. In DNA form, the CDR3 reads TGTGCCAGCAGCCCCTCCGGGGGGGCGAGGACTGAAGCTTTCTTT. The chain recombines TRBV3-1 with TRBJ1-1; D may be TRBD1 (6 bases). Germline loops: CDR1 LGHDT, CDR2 YNNKEL (reference sequence). V lost 4 bases to trimming and J lost 5 bases, with 17 bases between them. The CDR3 spans 15 residues.

This clonotype has more than one count but fewer than ten. The V call is TRBV28, the J call TRBJ2-3; 8 bases match TRBD2. CDR1 and CDR2 from the germline V gene are MDHEN and SYDVKM. After removal of 6 bases from V and 5 bases from J, the junction contained 16 bases not matched to a gene. The CDR3 spans 17 residues. The CDR3 DNA reads TGTGCCAGCAGCCTCGGTAGTGTCGGGGGGGTCCAAGATACGCAGTATTTT. This sequence encodes CASSLGSVGGVQDTQYF.

DNA for the CDR3: TGTGCCAGCAGCTTGGGGACGAGCAATCAGCCCCAGCATTTT. Translated: CASSLGTSNQPQHF. The V and J genes are TRBV5-6 and TRBJ1-5, with D unclear. Germline assignment: CDR1 SGHDT and CDR2 YYEEEE. Trimming shortened V by 0 bases and J by 1 base, and 5 bases separated the two germline ends. The CDR3 sequence is 14 residues long.

This clonotype was seen a few times. The V gene is TRBV2, the J gene TRBJ2-5, with D possibly matching TRBD2 (5 bases). The CDR3 has 14 residues. V was shortened by 6 bases and J by 2 bases, with 13 bases between the two germline ends. In germline, CDR1 is SNHLY, CDR2 FYNNEI. CDR3 coding DNA: TGTGCCAGCAGAAGCCGGGAAATACAAGAGACCCAGTACTTC. Residues: CASRSREIQETQYF.

The gene calls are TRBV6-1 and TRBJ2-1; 13 bases are a match to TRBD2. Germline trimming cut 6 bases from V and 7 bases from J; bases unmatched to any gene: 6. The CDR3 sequence is 15 residues long. The germline V gene encodes CDR1 MNHNS and CDR2 SASEGT. CDR3 in amino acids: CASSFGTSGVNEQFF. The CDR3, as DNA: TGTGCCAGCAGCTTCGGGACTAGCGGGGTGAATGAGCAGTTCTTC.

This clonotype occurred many times. The rearrangement joins TRBV11-2 to TRBJ2-5, with 8 bases fitting TRBD1. This CDR3 region has 13 residues. V lost 5 bases to trimming and J lost 4 bases; unmatched junction nucleotides: 3. The germline CDR1 and CDR2 sequences are SGHAT and FQNNGV. The CDR3 loop is CASSIDRGETQYF. For the CDR3, the DNA is TGTGCCAGCAGCATTGACAGGGGAGAGACCCAGTACTTC. Full variable domain (outside the CDR3, taken from reference TRBV11-2 and TRBJ2-5): EAGVAQSPRYKIIEKRQSVAFWCNPISGHATLYWYQQILGQGPKLLIQFQNNGVVDDSQLPKDRFSAERLKGVDSTLKIQPAKLEDSAVYLCASSIDRGETQYFGPGTRLLVL.

This clonotype was counted only a few times. The rearrangement links TRBV6-4 to TRBJ2-7; D is undetermined. The germline V gene has CDR1 MRHNA and CDR2 SNTAGT. This CDR3 is built from 13 residues. Trimming took 0 bases from V and 0 from J, leaving 3 bases between them. CDR3 loop: CASSDSVSYEQYV. The CDR3 coding sequence is TGTGCCAGCAGTGACTCGGTCTCCTACGAGCAGTACGTC.

This clonotype was seen a few times. The V call is TRBV12-3 or TRBV12-4, the J call TRBJ2-4; D is undetermined. This CDR3 has 13 amino acids. V shed 7 bases and J shed 1 base, with 8 bases lying between them. CDR3 region: CASNLGAKNIQYF. The CDR3 bases are TGTGCCAGCAACCTAGGGGCCAAAAACATTCAGTACTTC.

This clonotype has a handful of counts. The genes are TRBV5-1 and TRBJ2-3; the D gene is possibly TRBD2 (6 bases). Looked up from germline, CDR1 is SGHRS and CDR2 is YFSETQ. The CDR3 contains 15 residues. V was shortened by 2 bases and J by 4 bases, with 14 bases between the two germline ends. The DNA for the CDR3 is TGCGCCAGCAGCTTTGCTTCGCGGGGAGCAGATACGCAGTATTTT. Amino acid sequence: CASSFASRGADTQYF.

This clonotype has ten or more counts. The gene calls are TRBV7-6 and TRBJ1-1; 7 bases are shared with TRBD1. The CDR3 has 15 amino acids. The germline V gene encodes CDR1 SGHVS and CDR2 FNYEAQ. The trim removed 5 bases at V and 0 bases at J, leaving 6 bases unmatched. This CDR3 reads CASSRSGGMNTEAFF. The CDR3 bases are TGTGCCAGCAGCCGATCAGGGGGGATGAACACTGAAGCTTTCTTT.

The table lists this clonotype with a few counts. J is TRBJ2-3 and V is TRBV29-1; D may be TRBD1 or TRBD2 (6 bases each). CDR1 is SQVTM, CDR2 ANQGSEA, per germline. CDR3 size: 14 residues. Trimming left V 2 bases short and J 4 bases short, with 13 bases between. The CDR3 reads CSVERGVLPDTQYF. The DNA for the CDR3 is TGCAGCGTTGAAAGGGGGGTACTCCCAGATACGCAGTATTTT.

Worth noting for this clonotype: A read error may be the cause here, since a much bigger clone is one base away. DNA of the CDR3: TGCAGTGCTAGAATGGGGGCGCAGGACACTGTAGCTTTCTTT. It yields the protein CSARMGAQDTVAFF. This sequence joins TRBV20-1 and TRBJ1-1; TRBD1 is a possible D gene (6 bases). This CDR3 is built from 14 residues. The germline CDR1 and CDR2 sequences are DFQATT and SNEGSKA (reference sequence).

The table lists this clonotype with many counts. The rearrangement uses TRBV7-9 and TRBJ2-3, with 9 bases that match TRBD2. V shed 6 bases, J shed 3 bases, and the junction held 10 bases outside the gene matches. CDR1 is SEHNR, CDR2 FQNEAQ, per germline (reference sequence). The CDR3 runs 16 residues. This CDR3 is CASSPIAGERTDTQYF. CDR3 in DNA: TGTGCCAGCAGTCCCATAGCGGGGGAAAGAACAGATACGCAGTATTTT.

This clonotype occurred a few times. The rearrangement uses TRBV12-3 or TRBV12-4 and TRBJ1-6; D is unclear. The CDR3 contains 15 residues. V was cut by 1 base and J by 7 bases, with 11 bases left in between. This chain's CDR3 is CASSLGRQKNSPLHF. In nucleotides, the CDR3 is TGTGCCAGCAGTTTAGGACGGCAGAAAAATTCACCCCTCCACTTT.

The chain links TRBV19 to TRBJ2-7; 10 bases align to TRBD2. Germline trimming cut 6 bases from V and 2 bases from J; bases unmatched to any gene: 4. The CDR3 extends over 14 amino acids. CDR1 is LNHDA and CDR2 is SQIVND in the germline V gene (reference sequence). The DNA for the CDR3 is TGTGCCAGTAGGGCACTAGCGGGGCCCTACGAGCAGTACGTC. Encoded protein: CASRALAGPYEQYV.

In its sample, this clonotype was seen a few times. The rearrangement joins TRBV5-1 to TRBJ2-1; D is tentatively TRBD1 or TRBD2 (6 bases each). V lost 1 base and J 8 bases, leaving 22 bases between the germline ends. The V gene's germline CDR1 is SGHRS and CDR2 YFSETQ. This CDR3 has 17 residues. The chain's CDR3 is CASSLFYDVPGADEQFF. The CDR3 coding sequence is TGCGCCAGCAGCTTGTTTTATGATGTCCCGGGGGCCGATGAGCAGTTCTTC.

This chain connects TRBV7-3 to TRBJ2-2; TRBD1 agrees at 7 bases. The germline V gene has CDR1 SGHTA and CDR2 FQGTGA. The CDR3 consists of 13 residues. Trimming at V came to 4 bases and at J to 6 bases, leaving 2 bases not matched to a gene. For the CDR3, the DNA is TGTGCCAGCAGCTCCACAGGGGCCGGGGAGCTGTTTTTT. It codes for CASSSTGAGELFF.

This clonotype was counted a few times. V gene TRBV29-1 combines with J gene TRBJ1-5; TRBD1 aligns across 8 bases. J gave up 0 bases and V 3 bases, and 4 bases lay outside the gene matches. CDR1 and CDR2 from the germline V gene are SQVTM and ANQGSEA. The CDR3 spans 15 residues. CDR3 amino acids: CSVEGTGHSNQPQHF. The CDR3 region has the DNA TGCAGCGTTGAGGGGACAGGACATAGCAATCAGCCCCAGCATTTT.

This clonotype was counted between two and nine times. The chain recombines TRBV11-2 with TRBJ2-3, with D possibly being TRBD2 (6 bases). Trimming cost V 1 base and J 11 bases, with 10 bases left between them. The CDR3 loop spans 12 amino acids. Per germline, CDR1 SGHAT and CDR2 FQNNGV. The CDR3, as DNA: TGTGCCAGCAGCTTAGCGCGGGGTGGGCAGTATTTT. Protein: CASSLARGGQYF.

The chain carries TRBV2 and TRBJ1-2, with D unresolved. This CDR3 region has 14 residues. Germline V gene lookup returns CDR1 SNHLY and CDR2 FYNNEI. With 0 bases removed from V and 0 bases from J, the gap between germline ends came to 5 bases. The CDR3 here is CASSEAPANYGYTF. For the CDR3, the DNA is TGTGCCAGCAGTGAAGCGCCAGCTAACTATGGCTACACCTTC.

This sequence joins TRBV20-1 and TRBJ2-5, with 8 bases identical to TRBD2. This CDR3 has 16 amino acids. J gave up 0 bases and V 0 bases, and 6 bases lay outside the gene matches. From germline, CDR1 is DFQATT and CDR2 SNEGSKA (reference sequence). CDR3 sequence: CSARDLQRGYQETQYF. The CDR3 region has the DNA TGCAGTGCTAGAGATCTGCAGCGGGGGTACCAAGAGACCCAGTACTTC.

This clonotype was counted at least ten times. This rearrangement joins TRBV27 to TRBJ1-6; D ambiguous. V lost 2 bases and J lost 6, with 11 bases in between. The length of the CDR3 is 15 residues. Germline V gene data show CDR1 as MNHEY and CDR2 as SMNVEV (reference sequence). The CDR3 sequence: CASSLMGPGNSPLHF. The CDR3 nucleotides read TGTGCCAGCAGTTTAATGGGTCCCGGTAATTCACCCCTCCACTTT.

The chain has TRBV5-1 and TRBJ1-2; TRBD1 matches at 9 bases. Trimming removed 4 bases from V and 4 bases from J; junction bases left unmatched: 17. The germline V gene has CDR1 SGHRS and CDR2 YFSETQ. The CDR3 is 18 residues long. CDR3 in amino acids: CASSGSGTGSYGSYGYTF. The CDR3 bases are TGCGCCAGCAGCGGATCCGGGACAGGGAGCTATGGGTCCTATGGCTACACCTTC.

The chain joins TRBV28 to TRBJ2-3; no firm D call. The CDR3 consists of 12 residues. CDR1 and CDR2 from the germline V gene are MDHEN and SYDVKM. V was clipped by 5 bases and J by 8 bases, with 11 bases between them. The CDR3 loop is CASSPSVGTQYF. In nucleotides, the CDR3 is TGTGCCAGCAGTCCCTCGGTGGGTACGCAGTATTTT.

This clonotype was seen a few times. The chain has TRBV5-4 and TRBJ1-4, with no clear D. The germline gives CDR1 SGHNT, CDR2 YYREEE (reference sequence). The CDR3 sequence is 13 residues long. V dropped 4 bases and J dropped 6 bases, with 10 bases sitting between them. CDR3 region: CASSDRRDEKLFF. The DNA for the CDR3 is TGTGCCAGCAGCGACCGACGGGATGAAAAACTGTTTTTT.

This clonotype came up many times. The chain employs TRBV11-2 and TRBJ1-4, with 9 nucleotides matching TRBD1. This CDR3 region has 15 residues. The germline V gene has CDR1 SGHAT and CDR2 FQNNGV. Unmatched junction bases numbered 4, after V lost 5 bases and J lost 3 bases. CDR3 sequence: CASSPGQGSNEKLFF. The CDR3, as DNA: TGTGCCAGCAGCCCCGGACAGGGGTCTAATGAAAAACTGTTTTTT.